The source of this TCR beta chain is a study of blood T cell repertoires in COVID-19. About the study: Spain, Italy and the United States supplied samples that represented acute and convalescent COVID-19. T cells, B-cell-depleted T cells, or PBMCs provided the cDNA or gDNA that served as material.

Authors' data handling: Estimation of nucleated cell counts relied on the amplification of reference gene primers. The protocol was immunoSEQ multiplex PCR, while the TCRdb copy is restricted to in-frame clones and leaves out a portion. V, J and clone size are taken as reported in that table, and D and trimming were inferred from the DNA itself. Of about 170,000 clones listed, more than 75% are singletons. The V gene's germline CDR1 is SGHTA and CDR2 FQGNSA. The length of the CDR3 is 14 residues. The V end was cut by 7 bases, the J end by 6 bases, with 19 bases between. Sequencing input: peripheral blood. V usage is TRBV7-2 and J usage is TRBJ2-7; D might be TRBD1 (6 bases). This clonotype was sampled from a man in his fifties who had recovered from COVID-19. This chain's CDR3 is CASTATGGRGEQYF. CDR3 coding DNA: TGTGCCAGCACCGCGACAGGCGGCCGCGGCGAGCAGTACTTC.